These 19 T cell receptor beta chains were all obtained from the same sample, sequenced in a study of metastatic and nonmetastatic thyroid tumors (dated by TCRdb to the early 2020s). None of the patients had been given any treatment before thyroid surgery. Library preparation was by PCR. For sequencing, an Illumina HiSeq 4000 was employed. In TCRdb, the public reads were trimmed at Q25 with fastp and aligned with MiXCR, with productive beta chains retained. The sample records about 9,000 clones, roughly 15% of which are singletons. Around 5.7% of the sample rests with the top ten. The specimen sequenced was blood. Every receptor here comes from a female donor with papillary thyroid cancer or a benign thyroid nodule (not recorded which). Some clones in this sample may be carry-over from other donors' samples.

The chain uses TRBV11-2 and TRBJ1-1, with D hard to call. The CDR3 length is 14 residues. CDR1 and CDR2 from the germline V gene are SGHAT and FQNNGV. Trimming left V 1 base short and J 1 base short, with 7 bases between. The CDR3 loop is CASSLVSRNTEAFF. Here the CDR3 DNA reads TGTGCCAGCAGCTTAGTAAGCAGGAACACTGAAGCTTTCTTT.

In its sample, this clone is medium-sized. The rearrangement uses TRBV6-2 or TRBV6-3 and TRBJ2-2; 8 bases agree with TRBD2. The CDR3 spans 16 residues. V was pared by 6 bases and J by 4 bases, with 10 bases of the junction left unmatched. Germline-derived CDR1 and CDR2 are MNHEY and SVGEGT. The DNA of the CDR3 is TGTGCCAGCAGCTGGAGCGGGAGATTAGTCACCGGGGAGCTGTTTTTT. Translating gives CASSWSGRLVTGELFF.

This clone was picked up a small number of times. This chain uses TRBV7-2 with TRBJ1-3; no definite D call. Germline V CDR1 and CDR2: SGHTA, FQGNSA. This CDR3 comprises 12 residues. The germline V and J ends were trimmed by 1 base and 4 bases, with 2 bases remaining between them. CDR3 region: CASSLGGNTIYF. CDR3 coding DNA: TGTGCCAGCAGCTTAGGCGGAAACACCATATATTTT.

By frequency in the sample, this clone is medium-sized. V is TRBV27 and J is TRBJ2-7; D might be TRBD2 (5 bases). Trimming took off 6 bases at V and 1 base at J, with 16 bases between the two ends. Per germline, CDR1 MNHEY and CDR2 SMNVEV (reference sequence). This CDR3 comprises 15 residues. The CDR3 DNA reads as TGTGCCAGCAGCCCTCGACGGACGGGGTCCTACGAGCAGTACTTC. Its translation: CASSPRRTGSYEQYF.

This clone occurred many times. This chain connects TRBV20-1 to TRBJ2-5, with a weak D call TRBD2 (5 bases). Germline loops: CDR1 DFQATT, CDR2 SNEGSKA (reference sequence). This CDR3 spans 12 amino acids. Between the trimmed V and J ends, which lost 3 bases and 9 bases, there was a span of 14 bases. The CDR3: CSASRDSEAQYF. CDR3 bases: TGCAGTGCTAGCCGAGATAGCGAGGCCCAGTACTTC.

This clone was detected only a few times. V is TRBV6-1 and J is TRBJ2-5, with unresolved D. Trimming left V 5 bases short and J 1 base short, with 14 bases between. Germline CDR1 and CDR2: MNHNS and SASEGT. The CDR3 contains 15 residues. CDR3 coding DNA: TGTGCCAGCAGTTCGACTTTGGGCAGCCAAGAGACCCAGTACTTC. Residues: CASSSTLGSQETQYF.

About this clone itself: It is likely a read error, because the conserved phenylalanine at the end of the CDR3 is missing. The V call is TRBV20-1, the J call TRBJ2-1; 12 bases map to TRBD2. Germline V CDR1 and CDR2: DFQATT, SNEGSKA (reference sequence). V was pared by 8 bases and J by 4 bases, with 9 bases of the junction left unmatched. The CDR3 length is 15 residues. The CDR3 DNA reads as TGCAGTAAAAGTGTGGGGACTAGCGGGTACAATGAGCAGTTCTTA. It is translated as CSKSVGTSGYNEQFL.

This clone was counted between two and nine times. The chain joins TRBV20-1 to TRBJ2-5; 11 bases agree with TRBD2. V shed 1 base and J 3 bases; nucleotides not matched to a gene: 1. The CDR3 loop spans 14 amino acids. In germline, CDR1 is DFQATT, CDR2 SNEGSKA (reference sequence). The CDR3 sequence: CSARGGLAEETQYF. CDR3 DNA sequence: TGCAGTGCTAGAGGGGGACTAGCGGAAGAGACCCAGTACTTC.

This clone was seen ten or more times. Different DNA sequences within this sample yield the same CDR3. The chain uses TRBV2 and TRBJ2-5; the match to TRBD2 covers 8 bases. V dropped 6 bases and J dropped 5; count of bases not matched to a gene: 11. CDR3 length: 15 residues. Germline lookup yields CDR1 SNHLY and CDR2 FYNNEI. This CDR3 reads CASRGGGPRGETQYF. The CDR3 DNA reads TGTGCCAGCAGAGGCGGGGGGCCGAGGGGGGAGACCCAGTACTTC.

The chain employs TRBV12-3 or TRBV12-4 and TRBJ2-2; D gene unclear. The CDR3 is 13 residues long. Trimming stripped 10 bases from V and 4 bases from J, with 13 bases between. The CDR3 bases are TGTGCCACCAGGCCCGATATCACCGGGGAGCTGTTTTTT. Translated, it gives CATRPDITGELFF.

The chain links TRBV7-2 to TRBJ2-7; 7 bases match TRBD1. Trimming at V came to 7 bases and at J to 3 bases, leaving 9 bases not matched to a gene. The germline V gene encodes CDR1 SGHTA and CDR2 FQGNSA. The CDR3 runs 14 residues. The CDR3 loop is CASTPPNRGYEQYF. CDR3 in DNA: TGTGCCAGCACACCACCGAACAGGGGCTACGAGCAGTACTTC.

The chain joins TRBV28 to TRBJ2-6; 7 nucleotides agree with TRBD1. The trim removed 6 bases at V and 3 bases at J, leaving 8 bases unmatched. There are 16 residues in the CDR3. Germline CDR1 and CDR2: MDHEN and SYDVKM. The CDR3 nucleotides read TGTGCCAGCAGCCCGACAGGGATTGATGGGGCCAACGTCCTGACTTTC. This translates into CASSPTGIDGANVLTF.

In its sample, this clone was seen once. The chain combines TRBV4-1 with TRBJ1-6; D is unclear. Looked up from germline, CDR1 is MGHRA and CDR2 is YSYEKL. This CDR3 is built from 17 residues. V dropped 3 bases and J dropped 5 bases, with 17 bases sitting between them. The CDR3 is CASSHSPLGDNNSPLHF. CDR3 sequence (DNA): TGCGCCAGCAGCCATTCCCCACTAGGCGATAATAATTCACCCCTCCACTTT.

This clone was counted a few times. This chain connects TRBV7-6 to TRBJ2-1; tentatively, D is TRBD1 (6 bases). Trimming cost V 4 bases and J 11 bases, with 12 bases left between them. This CDR3 region has 12 residues. Germline assignment: CDR1 SGHVS and CDR2 FNYEAQ. This chain's CDR3 is CASSSGQTKQFF. The CDR3 DNA sequence: TGTGCCAGCAGCTCGGGACAAACTAAGCAGTTCTTC.

By share, this clone counts as medium-sized. J is TRBJ2-7 and V is TRBV4-3; 9 nucleotides align to TRBD1. The CDR3 length is 13 residues. The germline CDR1 and CDR2 sequences are LGHNA and YSLEER. CDR3 in DNA: TGCCCTCAGCCAGGGACAGGGCACTACGAGCAGTACTTC. Protein product: CPQPGTGHYEQYF.

This clone was counted many times. V and J are TRBV7-9 and TRBJ2-1, with D tentatively TRBD2 (6 bases). V lost 2 bases and J lost 4, with 15 bases in between. The germline CDR1 and CDR2 sequences are SEHNR and FQNEAQ (reference sequence). The CDR3 loop spans 16 amino acids. The CDR3 protein is CASSLTGRPFYNEQFF. In DNA form, the CDR3 reads TGTGCCAGCAGCTTAACGGGGAGGCCGTTTTACAATGAGCAGTTCTTC.

This clone rates as medium-sized (0.01 to 0.1%). The J gene is TRBJ2-7, the V gene TRBV2; 10 positions match TRBD1. The V gene's germline CDR1 is SNHLY and CDR2 FYNNEI. The junction had 3 bases not matched to a gene; V was cut back by 4 bases and J by 6 bases. CDR3 size: 13 residues. Here the CDR3 DNA reads TGTGCCAGCAGTGCGGGACAGGGGTTCGAGCAGTACTTC. Its protein is CASSAGQGFEQYF.

This clone showed up just a few times. This chain uses TRBV2 with TRBJ2-5; D may be TRBD1 or TRBD2 (6 bases each). The CDR3 length is 12 residues. Germline V gene data show CDR1 as SNHLY and CDR2 as FYNNEI. V was clipped by 4 bases and J by 10 bases, with 13 bases between them. The CDR3 coding sequence is TGTGCCAGCAGTGCTAACAGGGAGGTCCAGTACTTC. Protein: CASSANREVQYF.

This clone was counted only a few times. As the CDR3 is not closed by the conserved phenylalanine or tryptophan, this likely results from a read error. The gene calls are TRBV6-5 and TRBJ2-3, with a weak D call TRBD2 (5 bases). V shed 4 bases and J shed 5 bases, with 10 bases lying between them. CDR1 and CDR2 (germline): MNHEY, SVGAGI. The CDR3 has 13 amino acids. CDR3 bases: TGTGCCAGCAGTTGCCGTACTAGAGATACGCAGTATCTT. It codes for CASSCRTRDTQYL.